The rows below give T cell receptor beta chains drawn from one sample of a study of blood T cell repertoires in COVID-19. This table comes from immunoSEQ multiplex PCR, and its TCRdb copy is limited to in-frame clones, with some not included. The sample has about 280,000 clones, around 85% seen once. Input material: PBMCs or T cells enriched from blood (not recorded which). The receptors here all came from a woman between 50 and 59 years old who had recovered from COVID-19. Each CDR3 is given with its conserved first and last residue. A D gene is named only where the DNA matches it firmly. Some rows have no size entry. The others give once, few or many, or a class for an expanded clone.

J gene,clone size,V gene,D gene,CDR3 DNA,CDR3 protein
TRBJ2-4,NA,TRBV11-2,NA,TGTGCCAGCAGCGCCCGGGGGGCCGAGCATAACATTCAGTACTTC,CASSARGAEHNIQYF
TRBJ2-5,NA,TRBV29-1,NA,TGCAGCGTTGAAGACGGAACAACGACAGGAGAGACCCAGTACTTC,CSVEDGTTTGETQYF
TRBJ1-2,NA,TRBV19,TRBD1,TGTGCCAGTAGCTCGGGACAGAAGTTAGCTAACTATGGCTACACCTTC,CASSSGQKLANYGYTF
TRBJ1-5,NA,TRBV7-8,NA,TGTGCCAGCAGCTCACCCCCAGGGTGGAAACAGCCCCAGCATTTT,CASSSPPGWKQPQHF
TRBJ2-3,NA,TRBV4-3,NA,TGCGCCAGCAGCCAAGATCAGGACTGGTCGTCTGGTACGCAGTATTTT,CASSQDQDWSSGTQYF
TRBJ1-1,NA,TRBV5-1,NA,TGCGCCAGCAGAACCACAGGGAACACTGAAGCTTTCTTT,CASRTTGNTEAFF
TRBJ2-1,NA,TRBV19,NA,TGTGCCAGTAGTATTTCTGGAGGGCCCGGGCAGTTCTTC,CASSISGGPGQFF
TRBJ2-5,NA,TRBV18,NA,TGTGCCAGCTCACCATATAACACAGGCGTGCAAGAGACCCAGTACTTC,CASSPYNTGVQETQYF
TRBJ2-2,NA,TRBV4-1,TRBD2,TGCGCCAGCAGCTTGAGCGGGGGCAACTCCGGGGAGCTGTTTTTT,CASSLSGGNSGELFF
TRBJ1-2,medium-sized,TRBV25-1,TRBD1,TGTGCCAGCAGTGATACAGGGGTTGGCTATGGCTACACCTTC,CASSDTGVGYGYTF
TRBJ2-1,few,TRBV19,TRBD2,TGTGCCAGTAGTTTCAGACTAGCGGATTACAATGAGCAGTTCTTC,CASSFRLADYNEQFF
TRBJ2-7,few,TRBV11-2,NA,TGTGCCAGCAGCCTGACATCGGGACTCTCGCACTACGAGCAGTACTTC,CASSLTSGLSHYEQYF
TRBJ2-1,NA,TRBV15,NA,TGTGCCACCAGCAGAGATCTCGACAGCTCCTACAATGAGCAGTTCTTC,CATSRDLDSSYNEQFF
TRBJ1-1,once,TRBV21-1,NA,TGTGCCAGCAGCAATGGCCGGGGAGGGGGAACTGAAGCTTTCTTT,CASSNGRGGGTEAFF
TRBJ2-7,once,TRBV5-4,TRBD2,TGTGCCAGCAGCTTGGCGGACCCGGGACTAATCTCCTACGAGCAGTACTTC,CASSLADPGLISYEQYF
TRBJ2-3,NA,TRBV11-2,NA,TGTGCCAGCAGCTTATGGGGCGCAGATACGCAGTATTTT,CASSLWGADTQYF
TRBJ2-1,NA,TRBV7-9,TRBD2,TGTGCCAGCAGCCGGGGGCTAGCGGGAGGGGATGAGCAGTTCTTC,CASSRGLAGGDEQFF
TRBJ1-1,once,TRBV7-9,NA,TGTGCCAGCAGGTCCGGGGGAAAAGCTTTCTTT,CASRSGGKAFF
TRBJ2-5,NA,TRBV19,TRBD2,TGTGCCAGTAGTATCGTCGGGGGGGGACGGGAGACCCAGTACTTC,CASSIVGGGRETQYF
TRBJ2-7,NA,TRBV19,NA,TGTGCCAGTAGTATCTCCATGGCACACTCCTACGAGCAGTACTTC,CASSISMAHSYEQYF
TRBJ2-5,NA,TRBV27,NA,TGTGCCAGCAGTCCGGTTCTGGGGGGGACCCAGTACTTC,CASSPVLGGTQYF
TRBJ1-1,NA,TRBV19,NA,TGTGCCAGTAGTTTGCAGGGGACCCGAACTGAAGCTTTCTTT,CASSLQGTRTEAFF
TRBJ1-2,NA,TRBV15,NA,TGTGCCACCAGCAGAGATTCAGGGGTACGGTTAAACTATGGCTACACCTTC,CATSRDSGVRLNYGYTF
TRBJ2-3,NA,TRBV6-1,TRBD2,TGTGCCAGCAGTGCCCTCCGAGCGGGAGGAAGCACAGATACGCAGTATTTT,CASSALRAGGSTDTQYF
TRBJ2-7,few,TRBV10-3,NA,TGTGCCATCAGTGGAAGAGGGCGGGAATCCTACGAGCAGTACTTC,CAISGRGRESYEQYF
TRBJ1-6,NA,TRBV30,NA,TGTGCCTGGACCGAAAGATTGGAGGCGCCCCTCCACTTT,CAWTERLEAPLHF
TRBJ2-1,NA,TRBV10-1,TRBD2,TGCGCCAGCAGTCGGACTAGCGGGAGCAATGAGCAGTTCTTC,CASSRTSGSNEQFF
TRBJ1-4,NA,TRBV27,NA,TGTGCCAGCAGTTCACATAATGAAAAACTGTTTTTT,CASSSHNEKLFF
TRBJ2-1,NA,TRBV18,TRBD1,TGTGCCAGCTCACCACTCGAAATCAGGGGGTACAATGAGCAGTTCTTC,CASSPLEIRGYNEQFF
TRBJ1-2,NA,TRBV9,NA,TGTGCCAGCAGCGCGGACACGTCTAACTATGGCTACACCTTC,CASSADTSNYGYTF
TRBJ2-7,NA,TRBV21-1,NA,TGTGCCAGCAGCCGCGGAGGACAGGACTACGAGCAGTACTTC,CASSRGGQDYEQYF
TRBJ1-3,NA,TRBV19,NA,TGTGCCAGTAGACTCGTCGGGGGGAACACCATATATTTT,CASRLVGGNTIYF
TRBJ1-4,NA,TRBV6-6,NA,TGTGCCAGCAGCCGACAGGTTTTGGATGAAAAACTGTTTTTT,CASSRQVLDEKLFF
TRBJ2-2,NA,TRBV27,TRBD1,TGTGCCAGCAGTTTAGACAGGGTGGTCGGGGAGCTGTTTTTT,CASSLDRVVGELFF
TRBJ2-7,NA,TRBV10-3,NA,TGTGCCATCAGTGAGTCAGAGTCTACAGACGATAAGTACTTC,CAISESESTDDKYF
TRBJ2-3,NA,TRBV19,TRBD2,TGTGCCAGTAGTGCGGGACTATCACCTAGCACAGATACGCAGTATTTT,CASSAGLSPSTDTQYF
TRBJ1-2,NA,TRBV27,NA,TGTGCCAGCATGCCGGGGGGAGCTAACTATGGCTACACCTTC,CASMPGGANYGYTF
TRBJ1-6,NA,TRBV2,NA,TGTGCCAGCAATCTGAATTCACCCCTCCACTTT,CASNLNSPLHF
TRBJ2-3,NA,TRBV29-1,TRBD2,TGCAGCGTTGAACCGGGACTAGCTGATACGCAGTATTTT,CSVEPGLADTQYF
TRBJ1-3,once,TRBV7-2,TRBD1,TGTGCCAGCAGCTTACAGGGACAGATCTCTGGAAACACCATATATTTT,CASSLQGQISGNTIYF
TRBJ1-5,NA,TRBV27,NA,TGTGCCAGCAGCCAGGGTTGGGGTCAGCCCCAGCATTTT,CASSQGWGQPQHF
TRBJ1-1,few,TRBV5-8,NA,TGTGCCAGCAGCTCCCGACAGGCCGGGGATGTGGCTTTCTTT,CASSSRQAGDVAFF
TRBJ1-2,NA,TRBV2,TRBD1,TGTGCCAGCAGTGCGCGGCAGGGGGCGGTGGGCTACACCTTC,CASSARQGAVGYTF
TRBJ1-4,NA,TRBV5-1,TRBD1,TGCGCCAGCAGCTCCTCGGGGACAGGGAATGAAAAACTGTTTTTT,CASSSSGTGNEKLFF
TRBJ1-5,few,TRBV27,NA,TGTGCCAGCAGTTCCGGGTCTAGCAATCAGCCCCAGCATTTT,CASSSGSSNQPQHF
TRBJ1-1,NA,TRBV2,NA,TGTGCCAGCAGACTACATGCGAACACTGAAGCTTTCTTT,CASRLHANTEAFF
TRBJ1-1,NA,TRBV2,NA,TGTGCCAGCTGGGGCAGGGAAGCTTTCTTT,CASWGREAFF
TRBJ1-6,NA,TRBV3-1/TRBV3-2,NA,TGTGCCAGCAGCCAACGACAGAATAATTCACCCCTCCACTTT,CASSQRQNNSPLHF
TRBJ1-1,few,TRBV29-1,NA,TGCAGTGTCCGCAAGGCGGGGACTGAAGCTTTCTTT,CSVRKAGTEAFF
TRBJ2-7,NA,TRBV24-1,TRBD1,TGTGCCACCAGTGATTCGGGACAGGGGCTCGGCTCCTACGAGCAGTACTTC,CATSDSGQGLGSYEQYF
TRBJ2-1,NA,TRBV4-2,TRBD2,TGTGCCAGCAGCCAAGCGAGCGGGGGGGCCGTTGGTGAGCAGTTCTTC,CASSQASGGAVGEQFF
TRBJ1-6,NA,TRBV19,NA,TGTGCCAGTAGTCCGCCGGGGGGCTGGGAAGGATCACCCCTCCACTTT,CASSPPGGWEGSPLHF
TRBJ2-7,NA,TRBV29-1,TRBD1,TGCAGCGTTGATACAGGGGGCGAGTTTTCCTACGAGCAGTACTTC,CSVDTGGEFSYEQYF
TRBJ2-5,NA,TRBV3-1/TRBV3-2,TRBD2,TGTGCCAGCAGCCTGGCGGGGGGGGTTGAAGAGACCCAGTACTTC,CASSLAGGVEETQYF
TRBJ2-2,NA,TRBV4-2,TRBD2,TGTGCCAGCAGCCAAGAGGCTAGCGGGACGTGGGGGGAGCTGTTTTTT,CASSQEASGTWGELFF